This T cell receptor (beta chain) was obtained from a study of shared clonotypes between healthy human individuals. Study results and limitations: Shared clonotypes: roughly 5% naive CD4, about 4% naive CD8, 2% to 2.5% memory CD4, 0.35% to 0.5% memory CD8.

The sample holds a few counts of this clone. The target antigen is unknown. The run depth of the assay was deep. Per the study methods: Because ImmunoSEQ provided only junction sequences with no quality scores, the filtering differed. Sequencing was performed with immunoSEQ multiplex PCR; in TCRdb, only in-frame clones are kept and a portion is missing. V and J calls plus clone size are reproduced from that table; the DNA served to infer D and trimming. This table holds more than 150,000 clones, approximately 62% found once. This CDR3 has 11 amino acids. Germline loops: CDR1 SGHTA, CDR2 FQGNSA. Trimming stripped 3 bases from V and 8 bases from J, with 4 bases between. All donors were healthy HIV-negative adults lacking recent acute infections or vaccinations.

The sequence was obtained from a man aged 30 to 45 in good health. The chain links TRBV7-2 to TRBJ1-4, with unresolved D. Sequenced material: memory CD4+ T cells sorted from blood. Subset in this sample: CD45RA-negative fraction. CDR3 in amino acids: CASSFAEKLFF. The DNA for the CDR3 is TGTGCCAGCAGCTTTGCGGAAAAACTGTTTTTT.